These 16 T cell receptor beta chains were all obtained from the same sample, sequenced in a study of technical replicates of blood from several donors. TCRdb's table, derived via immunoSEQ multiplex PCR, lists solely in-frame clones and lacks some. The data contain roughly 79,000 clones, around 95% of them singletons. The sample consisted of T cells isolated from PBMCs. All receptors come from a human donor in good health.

The CDR3 DNA reads TGTGCCAGCAGCCTGGGACAGCTTTCTTACGAGCAGTACTTC. The encoded protein is CASSLGQLSYEQYF. This sequence joins TRBV6-1 and TRBJ2-7; TRBD1 matches at 7 bases. The ends lost 6 bases at V and 4 bases at J; junction bases unmatched: 9. From germline, CDR1 is MNHNS and CDR2 SASEGT. This CDR3 has 14 amino acids.

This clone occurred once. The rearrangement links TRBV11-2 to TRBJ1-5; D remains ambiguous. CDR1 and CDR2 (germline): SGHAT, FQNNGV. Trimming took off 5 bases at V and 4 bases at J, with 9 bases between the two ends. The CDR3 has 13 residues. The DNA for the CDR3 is TGTGCCAGCAGCCCAGATGTTAATCAGCCCCAGCATTTT. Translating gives CASSPDVNQPQHF.

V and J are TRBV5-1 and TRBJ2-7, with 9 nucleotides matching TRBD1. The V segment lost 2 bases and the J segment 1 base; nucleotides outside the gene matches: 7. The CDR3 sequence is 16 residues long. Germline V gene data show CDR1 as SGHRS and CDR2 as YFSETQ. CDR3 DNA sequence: TGCGCCAGCAGCTTTTCCCTACAGGGGGCATCCTACGAGCAGTACTTC. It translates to CASSFSLQGASYEQYF. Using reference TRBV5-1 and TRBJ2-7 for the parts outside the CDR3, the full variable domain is KAGVTQTPRYLIKTRGQQVTLSCSPISGHRSVSWYQQTPGQGLQFLFEYFSETQRNKGNFPGRFSGRQFSNSRSEMNVSTLELGDSALYLCASSFSLQGASYEQYFGPGTRLTVT.

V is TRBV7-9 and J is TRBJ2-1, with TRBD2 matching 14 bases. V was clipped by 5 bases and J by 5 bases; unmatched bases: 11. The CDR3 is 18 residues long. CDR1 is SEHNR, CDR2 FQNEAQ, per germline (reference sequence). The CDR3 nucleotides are TGTGCCAGCAGCCTTAGGGGGACTAGCGGGAGAGGGGACAATGAGCAGTTCTTC. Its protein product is CASSLRGTSGRGDNEQFF.

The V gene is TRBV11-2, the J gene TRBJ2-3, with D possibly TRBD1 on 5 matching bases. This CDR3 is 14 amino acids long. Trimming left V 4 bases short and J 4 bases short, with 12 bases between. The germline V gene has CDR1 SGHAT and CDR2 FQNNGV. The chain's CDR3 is CASSWQGDADTQYF. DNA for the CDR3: TGTGCCAGCAGCTGGCAAGGGGATGCAGATACGCAGTATTTT.

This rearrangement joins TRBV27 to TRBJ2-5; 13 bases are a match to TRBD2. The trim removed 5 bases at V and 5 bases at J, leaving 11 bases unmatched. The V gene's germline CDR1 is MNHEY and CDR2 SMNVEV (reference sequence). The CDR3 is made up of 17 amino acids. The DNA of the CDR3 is TGTGCCAGCAGTACCGAGACTAGCGGGAGGTCTCGGGAGACCCAGTACTTC. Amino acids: CASSTETSGRSRETQYF.

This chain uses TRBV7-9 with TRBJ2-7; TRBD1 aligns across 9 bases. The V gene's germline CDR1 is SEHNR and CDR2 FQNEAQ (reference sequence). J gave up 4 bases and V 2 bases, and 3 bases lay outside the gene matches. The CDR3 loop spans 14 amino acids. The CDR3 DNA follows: TGTGCCAGCAGCTTAAACAGGGGGCAATACGAGCAGTACTTC. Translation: CASSLNRGQYEQYF.

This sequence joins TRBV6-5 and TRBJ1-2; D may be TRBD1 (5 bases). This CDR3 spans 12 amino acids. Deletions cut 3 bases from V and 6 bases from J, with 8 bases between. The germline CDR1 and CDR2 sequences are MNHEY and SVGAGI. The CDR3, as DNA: TGTGCCAGCAGTTATGGGGCAGATGGCTACACCTTC. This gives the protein CASSYGADGYTF.

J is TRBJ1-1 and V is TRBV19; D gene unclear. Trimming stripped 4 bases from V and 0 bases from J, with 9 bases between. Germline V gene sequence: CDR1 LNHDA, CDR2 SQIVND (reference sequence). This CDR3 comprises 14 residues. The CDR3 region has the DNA TGTGCCAGTAGTAGTAGTAGCATGAACACTGAAGCTTTCTTT. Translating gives CASSSSSMNTEAFF.

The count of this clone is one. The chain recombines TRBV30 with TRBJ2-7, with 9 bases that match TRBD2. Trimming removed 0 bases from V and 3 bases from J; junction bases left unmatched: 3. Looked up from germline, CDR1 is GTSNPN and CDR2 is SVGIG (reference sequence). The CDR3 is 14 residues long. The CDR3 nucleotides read TGTGCCTGGAGTGTTAAGACTAGCGGCTACGAGCAGTACTTC. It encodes CAWSVKTSGYEQYF. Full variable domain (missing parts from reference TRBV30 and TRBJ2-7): SQTIHQWPATLVQPVGSPLSLECTVEGTSNPNLYWYRQAAGRGLQLLFYSVGIGQISSEVPQNLSASRPQDRQFILSSKKLLLSDSGFYLCAWSVKTSGYEQYFGPGTRLTVT.

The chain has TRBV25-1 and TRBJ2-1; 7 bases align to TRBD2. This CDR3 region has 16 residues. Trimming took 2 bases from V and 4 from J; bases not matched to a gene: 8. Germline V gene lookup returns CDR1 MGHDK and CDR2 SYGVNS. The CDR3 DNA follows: TGTGCCAGCAGTGAACTAGGCCTAGCGGCTTACAATGAGCAGTTCTTC. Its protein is CASSELGLAAYNEQFF.

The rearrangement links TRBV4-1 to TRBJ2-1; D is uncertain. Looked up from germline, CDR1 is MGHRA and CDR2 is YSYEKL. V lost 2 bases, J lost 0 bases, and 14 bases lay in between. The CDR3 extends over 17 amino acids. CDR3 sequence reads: CASSQLSRATSYNEQFF. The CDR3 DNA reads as TGCGCCAGCAGCCAATTAAGTCGAGCTACCTCCTACAATGAGCAGTTCTTC.

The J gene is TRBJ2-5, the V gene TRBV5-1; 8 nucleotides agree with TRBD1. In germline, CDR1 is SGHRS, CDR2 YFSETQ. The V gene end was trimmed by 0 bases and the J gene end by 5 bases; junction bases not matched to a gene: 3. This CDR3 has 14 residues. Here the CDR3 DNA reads TGCGCCAGCAGCTTGGGCGACAGGGGTGAGACCCAGTACTTC. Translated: CASSLGDRGETQYF.

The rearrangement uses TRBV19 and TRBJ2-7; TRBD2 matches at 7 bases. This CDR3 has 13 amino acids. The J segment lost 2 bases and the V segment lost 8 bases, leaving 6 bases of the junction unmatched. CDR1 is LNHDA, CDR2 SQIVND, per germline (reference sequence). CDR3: CASGAGPTYEQYF. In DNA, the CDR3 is TGTGCCAGTGGAGCGGGACCTACCTACGAGCAGTACTTC.

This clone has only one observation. The CDR3 DNA reads TGTGCCAGCGTCACCCGGGACAGGGGGCCCTATGGCTACACCTTC. As protein: CASVTRDRGPYGYTF. This chain joins TRBV19 and TRBJ1-2, with 12 bases that match TRBD1. Germline lookup yields CDR1 LNHDA and CDR2 SQIVND (reference sequence). The CDR3 totals 15 residues. Unmatched junction bases numbered 9, after V lost 9 bases and J lost 4 bases.

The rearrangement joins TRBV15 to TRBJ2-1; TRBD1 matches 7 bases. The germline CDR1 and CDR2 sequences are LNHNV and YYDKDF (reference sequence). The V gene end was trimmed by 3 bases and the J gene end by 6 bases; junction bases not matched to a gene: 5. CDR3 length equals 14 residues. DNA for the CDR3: TGTGCCACCAGCAGTATCCGACAGGGCAATGAGCAGTTCTTC. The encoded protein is CATSSIRQGNEQFF. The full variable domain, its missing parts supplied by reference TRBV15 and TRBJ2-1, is DAMVIQNPRYQVTQFGKPVTLSCSQTLNHNVMYWYQQKSSQAPKLLFHYYDKDFNNEADTPDNFQSRRPNTSFCFLDIRSPGLGDTAMYLCATSSIRQGNEQFFGPGTRLTVL.